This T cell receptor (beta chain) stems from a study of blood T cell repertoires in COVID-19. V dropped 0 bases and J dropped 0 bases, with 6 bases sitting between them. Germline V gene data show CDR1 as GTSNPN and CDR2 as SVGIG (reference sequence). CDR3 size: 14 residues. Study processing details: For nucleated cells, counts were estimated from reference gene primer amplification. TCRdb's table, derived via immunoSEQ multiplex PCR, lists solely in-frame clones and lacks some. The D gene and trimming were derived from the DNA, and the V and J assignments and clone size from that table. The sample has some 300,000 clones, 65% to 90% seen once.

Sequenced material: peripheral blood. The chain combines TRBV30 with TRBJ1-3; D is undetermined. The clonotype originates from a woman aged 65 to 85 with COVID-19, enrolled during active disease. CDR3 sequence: CAWSVGYSGNTIYF. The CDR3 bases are TGTGCCTGGAGTGTCGGGTACTCTGGAAACACCATATATTTT.